This T cell receptor beta chain is from a study of PD-1 blockade in classical Hodgkin lymphoma. Study results and limitations: Diversity in CD4+ TCRs, unlike that measured in CD8+ TCRs, had risen significantly by C4D1. Reports indicated that newly diagnosed patients had lower baseline TCR diversity than healthy donors did. Patients newly diagnosed and complete responders had comparable baseline diversity.

All patients relapsed after autologous stem cell transplantation, and brentuximab vedotin exposure varied. The data were produced by immunoSEQ multiplex PCR, yet TCRdb's version contains in-frame clones alone and is incomplete. The data show about 110,000 clones, roughly nine tenths seen once. Comments on this clone: Its antigen is unknown.

This CDR3 has 15 residues. Between the trimmed V and J ends, which lost 5 bases and 6 bases, there was a span of 20 bases. The V gene's germline CDR1 is SGHVS and CDR2 FNYEAQ. The rearrangement links TRBV7-6 to TRBJ2-7, with a weak D call TRBD2 (6 bases). The clonotype was recovered from a human donor with classical Hodgkin lymphoma. The source material was peripheral blood mononuclear cells (PBMCs), sampled before the second cycle of nivolumab. CDR3 DNA sequence: TGTGCCAGCAGCCACCCCGGTGACGGGGGAGGCGAGCAGTACTTC. Translation: CASSHPGDGGGEQYF.